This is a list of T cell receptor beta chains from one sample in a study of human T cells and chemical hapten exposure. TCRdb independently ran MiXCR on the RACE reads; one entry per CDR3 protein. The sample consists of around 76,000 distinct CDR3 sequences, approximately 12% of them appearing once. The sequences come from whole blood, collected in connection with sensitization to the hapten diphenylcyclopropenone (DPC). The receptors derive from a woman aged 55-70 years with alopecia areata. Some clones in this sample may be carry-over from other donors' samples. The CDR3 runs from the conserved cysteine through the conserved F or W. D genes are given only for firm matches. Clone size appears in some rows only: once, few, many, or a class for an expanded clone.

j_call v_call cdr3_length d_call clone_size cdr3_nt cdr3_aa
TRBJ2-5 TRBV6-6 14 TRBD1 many TGTGCCAGCAGTTATAACGGACAGGGAGAGACCCAGTACTTC CASSYNGQGETQYF
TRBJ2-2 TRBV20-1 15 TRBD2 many TGCAGTGCCCAATTAGCGGGGTTGTATGGCGGGGAGCTGTTTTTT CSAQLAGLYGGELFF
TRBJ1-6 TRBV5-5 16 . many TGTGCCAGCAGCCGCGGAGGGCCAACCTATAATTCACCCCTCCACTTT CASSRGGPTYNSPLHF
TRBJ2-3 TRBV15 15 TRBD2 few TGTGCCACCAGCAGTTCCAGCGGGGGGGCGTATACGCAGTATTTT CATSSSSGGAYTQYF
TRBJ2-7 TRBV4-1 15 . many TGCGCCAGCAGCCAAACCGACAACGGTCTCTACGAGCAGTACTTC CASSQTDNGLYEQYF
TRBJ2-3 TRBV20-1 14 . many TGCAGTGCTCCGTTGGGGGACAGCACAGATACGCAGTATTTT CSAPLGDSTDTQYF
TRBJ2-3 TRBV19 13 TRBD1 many TGTGCCAGTGGACAGGGGTGGGCAGATACGCAGTATTTT CASGQGWADTQYF
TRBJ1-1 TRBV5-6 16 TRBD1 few TGTGCCAGCAGCTGGAAACAGGGGCGCATGAACACTGAAGCTTTCTTT CASSWKQGRMNTEAFF
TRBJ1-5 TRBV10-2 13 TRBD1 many TGCGCCAGCATCAGGACAGGGATTCAGCCCCAGCATTTT CASIRTGIQPQHF
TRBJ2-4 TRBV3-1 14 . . TGTGCCAGCAGCCAAGGGGTTGGCAGAAACATTCAGTACTTC CASSQGVGRNIQYF
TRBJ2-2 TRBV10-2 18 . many TGCGCCAGCAGAGAGACTACTTCCGGGACGATGAACACCGGGGAGCTGTTTTTT CASRETTSGTMNTGELFF
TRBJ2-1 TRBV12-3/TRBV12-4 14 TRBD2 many TGTGCCAGCAGTTTACTGGCGGGGGGGAATGAGCAGTTCTTC CASSLLAGGNEQFF
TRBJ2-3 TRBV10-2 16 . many TGCGCCAGCAGTGAGTCAAGAGGGGCCGGCACAGATACGCAGTATTTT CASSESRGAGTDTQYF
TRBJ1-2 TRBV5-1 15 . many TGCGCCAGCAGCTTGGGACGGAACGAAAGAGGTGGCTACACCTTC CASSLGRNERGGYTF
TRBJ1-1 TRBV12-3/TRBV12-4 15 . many TGTGCCAGCAGTTTACCCCATTCAGGGGTCACTGAAGCTTTCTTT CASSLPHSGVTEAFF
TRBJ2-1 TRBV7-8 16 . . TGTGCCAGCAGCTTAGCCGCCACGACCCCAGCCAATGAGCAGTTCTTC CASSLAATTPANEQFF
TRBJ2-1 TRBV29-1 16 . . TGCAGCGTCACCCCCGGGCGAGGGGCCACCTACAATGAGCAGTTCTTC CSVTPGRGATYNEQFF
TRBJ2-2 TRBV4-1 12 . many TGCGCCAGCAGCCAGACGCAGGGGGAGCTGTTTTTT CASSQTQGELFF
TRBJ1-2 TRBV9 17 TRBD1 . TGTGCCAGCAGCGTAGCTTTAGACGGGACAGGGAGTGATGGCTACACCTTC CASSVALDGTGSDGYTF
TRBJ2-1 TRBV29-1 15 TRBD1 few TGCAGCGTACAAGACCCCGGGACAGAGACCAATGAGCAGTTCTTC CSVQDPGTETNEQFF
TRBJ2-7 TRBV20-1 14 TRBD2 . TGCAGTGCTAGACTAAGCGGGGACGCCTACGAGCAGTACTTC CSARLSGDAYEQYF
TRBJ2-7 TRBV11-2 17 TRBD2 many TGTGCCAGCAGTCACCCTGCCCAGGCGGGGGGGACCTACGAGCAGTACTTC CASSHPAQAGGTYEQYF
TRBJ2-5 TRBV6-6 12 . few TGTGCCAGCAGGCTAGCCCAAGAGACCCAGTACTTC CASRLAQETQYF
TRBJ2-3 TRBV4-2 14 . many TGTGCCAGCAGCCAAGCTAGCGGCACAGATACGCAGTATTTT CASSQASGTDTQYF
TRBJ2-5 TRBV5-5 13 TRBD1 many TGTGCCAGCAGTTTGGGACAGTATGGGACCCAGTACTTC CASSLGQYGTQYF
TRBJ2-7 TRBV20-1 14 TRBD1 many TGCAGTGCTAGACAACAGGGGGCAAGCTACGAGCAGTACTTC CSARQQGASYEQYF
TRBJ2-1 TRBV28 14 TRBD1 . TGTGCCAGCAGTTCTCCGGGACAGGGCCGTGTCGCGTCCTTC CASSSPGQGRVASF
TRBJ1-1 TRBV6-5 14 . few TGTGCCAGCAGTTACGGGGGTATGAACACTGAAGCTTTCTTT CASSYGGMNTEAFF
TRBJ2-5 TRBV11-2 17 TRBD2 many TGTGCCAGCAGCCCGTGGACTAGCGGGGGCCACCAAGAGACCCAGTACTTC CASSPWTSGGHQETQYF
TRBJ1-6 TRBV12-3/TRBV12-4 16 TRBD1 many TGTGCCAGCAGTCCTCGGACAGGGGCCAATAATTCACCCCTCCACTTT CASSPRTGANNSPLHF
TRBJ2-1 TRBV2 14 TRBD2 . TGTGCCAGCACTCGGGGGGAAGGGCACAATGAGCAGTTCTTC CASTRGEGHNEQFF
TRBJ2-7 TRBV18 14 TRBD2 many TGTGCCAGCTCATACGAGCGGGGTGGGTACGAGCAGTACTTC CASSYERGGYEQYF
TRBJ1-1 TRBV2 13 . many TGTGCCAGCAGTCCGGAAGTGAACACTGAAGCTTTCTTT CASSPEVNTEAFF
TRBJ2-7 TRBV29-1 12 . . TGCAGATGGACCAGGGGATGCTACGAGCAGTACTTC CRWTRGCYEQYF
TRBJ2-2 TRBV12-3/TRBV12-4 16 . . TGTGCCAGCAGTTACCCCGGGACATTAAACACCGGGGAGCTGTTTTTT CASSYPGTLNTGELFF
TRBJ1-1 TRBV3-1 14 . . TGTGCCAGCAGCCAAAGCCTTGGGATAGCCTGGATCTTCTTT CASSQSLGIAWIFF
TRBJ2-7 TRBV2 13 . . TGTGCCAGCAGTCCGGACAGACCCTACGAGCAGTACTTC CASSPDRPYEQYF
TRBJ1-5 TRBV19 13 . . TGTGCCACCCAGGGCAGGGGCAATCAGCCCCAGCATTTT CATQGRGNQPQHF
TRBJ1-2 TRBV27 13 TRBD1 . TGTGCCAGCAGGGTCACAGGGGGCGGCGGCTACACCTTC CASRVTGGGGYTF
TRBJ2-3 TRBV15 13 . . TGTGCCACCAGCACAGGGGACACAGATACGCAGTATTTT CATSTGDTDTQYF
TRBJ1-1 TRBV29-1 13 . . TGCAGCGCCGTAGGGGCTTCGGCCACTGAAGCTTTCTTT CSAVGASATEAFF
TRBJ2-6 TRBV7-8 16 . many TGTGCCAGCAGCCGGCGACTGATCTCTGGGGCCAACGTCCTGACTTTC CASSRRLISGANVLTF